Shown below are 17 T cell receptor beta chains from a single sample sequenced in a study of blood T cell repertoires in COVID-19 (TCRdb year 2020). The library relied on the immunoSEQ multiplex PCR assay. TCRdb stores this immuneACCESS table with in-frame sequences only. Part of the clones is absent; in the studies checked, under half of the shortfall reflects unresolved V genes, and no reason is known for the rest. The sample has 250,000 to 350,000 clones on record, about 85% of them singletons. Of the sample, around 1% is held by the ten largest clones. The material sequenced was peripheral blood. These TCRs come from a human donor with COVID-19, enrolled during active disease. The donor label of this sample is uncertain.

The CDR3 loop reads CASSPGTSGTDTQYF. Here the CDR3 DNA reads TGTGCCAGCAGTCCCGGGACTAGCGGCACAGATACGCAGTATTTT. V gene TRBV2 combines with J gene TRBJ2-3; 10 positions match TRBD2. From germline, CDR1 is SNHLY and CDR2 FYNNEI. J lost 1 base, V lost 5 bases, and 3 bases had no gene match. The CDR3 loop spans 15 amino acids.

Only one count was recorded for this clone. The CDR3 coding sequence is TGTGCCAGCAGCCCCGGGAGGATTTGGGTACCTGAAGCTTTCTTT. It specifies CASSPGRIWVPEAFF. This chain connects TRBV28 to TRBJ1-1; D gene uncertain. The CDR3 is 15 amino acids. V was trimmed by 6 bases and J by 6 bases, leaving 20 bases between them. Germline assignment: CDR1 MDHEN and CDR2 SYDVKM.

The chain employs TRBV19 and TRBJ1-1; no clear D gene. CDR1 is LNHDA, CDR2 SQIVND, per germline (reference sequence). The ends were cut back, 4 bases at V and 1 base at J, with 10 bases in the middle. CDR3 length: 14 amino acids. The CDR3 protein is CASSTGIGNTEAFF. The CDR3 coding sequence is TGTGCCAGTAGTACGGGGATAGGGAACACTGAAGCTTTCTTT.

J is TRBJ2-7 and V is TRBV11-2; 12 positions match TRBD2. Germline loops: CDR1 SGHAT, CDR2 FQNNGV. The CDR3 extends over 16 amino acids. V shed 1 base and J 3 bases; nucleotides not matched to a gene: 4. The CDR3 nucleotides read TGTGCCAGCAGCTTAGGGGCTAGCGGGAGGGTCTACGAGCAGTACTTC. Its protein product is CASSLGASGRVYEQYF.

This chain links TRBV28 with TRBJ1-2, with D uncertain. The CDR3 has 13 amino acids. Germline loops: CDR1 MDHEN, CDR2 SYDVKM. Between the trimmed V and J ends, which lost 5 bases and 4 bases, there was a span of 11 bases. The CDR3 is CASSLLPGYGYTF. The CDR3 nucleotides read TGTGCCAGCAGTCTCCTCCCAGGCTATGGCTACACCTTC.

This clone was recorded only once. V and J are TRBV6-6 and TRBJ2-1; TRBD1 agrees at 8 bases. The CDR3 length is 17 residues. Per germline, CDR1 MNHNY and CDR2 SVGAGI (reference sequence). With 6 bases clipped from V and 8 bases from J, the junction kept 18 bases outside the gene matches. The CDR3 is CASSRGPGPGGWDEQFF. The DNA for the CDR3 is TGTGCCAGCAGCCGAGGCCCGGGACCAGGGGGCTGGGATGAGCAGTTCTTC.

The chain combines TRBV7-9 with TRBJ1-1, with 7 bases aligning to TRBD1. After removal of 4 bases from V and 7 bases from J, the junction contained 3 bases not matched to a gene. CDR3 length: 12 amino acids. Germline CDR1 SEHNR, CDR2 FQNEAQ (reference sequence). In nucleotides, the CDR3 is TGTGCCAGCAGCTCGACAGGGAATGAAGCTTTCTTT. It yields the protein CASSSTGNEAFF.

V is TRBV3-1 (or the pseudogene TRBV3-2) and J is TRBJ2-1; 9 bases align to TRBD1. In germline, CDR1 is LGHDT, CDR2 YNNKEL (reference sequence). The CDR3 is 15 residues long. Losses at the gene ends were 0 bases for V and 7 bases for J; bases not matched to a gene: 4. Here the CDR3 DNA reads TGTGCCAGCAGCCAAGATGGGACAGGGAGAAATGAGCAGTTCTTC. Translating gives CASSQDGTGRNEQFF.

This clone was seen once. V gene TRBV2 combines with J gene TRBJ1-1; 8 bases agree with TRBD1. This CDR3 has 12 residues. The germline CDR1 and CDR2 sequences are SNHLY and FYNNEI. The V segment lost 7 bases and the J segment 6 bases; nucleotides outside the gene matches: 4. The CDR3, as DNA: TGTGCCAGCACGACAGGGGCCCCTGAAGCTTTCTTT. Its translation: CASTTGAPEAFF. Using reference TRBV2 and TRBJ1-1 for the parts outside the CDR3, the full variable domain is EPEVTQTPSHQVTQMGQEVILRCVPISNHLYFYWYRQILGQKVEFLVSFYNNEISEKSEIFDDQFSVERPDGSNFTLKIRSTKLEDSAMYFCASTTGAPEAFFGQGTRLTVV.

The genes are TRBV13 and TRBJ1-5, with 7 nucleotides matching TRBD1. The germline V gene has CDR1 PRHDT and CDR2 FYEKMQ (reference sequence). Trimming cost V 0 bases and J 3 bases; bases outside gene matches: 2. The CDR3 loop spans 15 amino acids. As DNA, the CDR3 is TGTGCCAGCAGCTTAGGAGGGACAGTCAATCAGCCCCAGCATTTT. This codes for CASSLGGTVNQPQHF.

The gene calls are TRBV30 and TRBJ1-5; D ambiguous. Per germline, CDR1 GTSNPN and CDR2 SVGIG (reference sequence). This CDR3 region has 14 residues. Trimming took off 1 base at V and 3 bases at J, with 10 bases between the two ends. CDR3: CAWSATANNQPQHF. DNA of the CDR3: TGTGCCTGGAGTGCCACAGCAAACAATCAGCCCCAGCATTTT.

The V gene is TRBV7-2, the J gene TRBJ2-3; 12 bases match TRBD2. CDR3 length: 18 residues. V shed 1 base, J shed 3 bases, and the junction held 8 bases outside the gene matches. From germline, CDR1 is SGHTA and CDR2 FQGNSA. In DNA, the CDR3 is TGTGCCAGCAGCTTAGAGCTAGCGGGAGGGGGTTGGACAGATACGCAGTATTTT. It is translated as CASSLELAGGGWTDTQYF.

The chain employs TRBV19 and TRBJ2-7; 9 nucleotides align to TRBD2. V lost 1 base and J lost 3; bases outside the gene matches: 4. Germline V lookup: CDR1 LNHDA, CDR2 SQIVND (reference sequence). The CDR3 is made up of 15 amino acids. The CDR3 DNA sequence: TGTGCCAGTAGTATAGTGGGGACTAGCAGCTACGAGCAGTACTTC. It translates to CASSIVGTSSYEQYF.

V and J are TRBV5-4 and TRBJ1-1; maybe TRBD1 (6 bases). Germline V gene sequence: CDR1 SGHNT, CDR2 YYREEE (reference sequence). V lost 2 bases and J lost 1, with 9 bases in between. The CDR3 totals 14 residues. CDR3 sequence reads: CASSFTTGNTEAFF. CDR3 coding DNA: TGTGCCAGCAGCTTTACGACAGGGAACACTGAAGCTTTCTTT.

V usage is TRBV6-6 and J usage is TRBJ2-2; 8 bases agree with TRBD1. Germline trimming cut 4 bases from V and 6 bases from J; bases unmatched to any gene: 10. CDR3 length equals 16 residues. In germline, CDR1 is MNHNY, CDR2 SVGAGI (reference sequence). CDR3 nucleotide sequence: TGTGCCAGCAGTTCGTCCGGGACAGGATCCGCCGGGGAGCTGTTTTTT. Translated: CASSSSGTGSAGELFF.

CDR3 residues: CASSARTGTTGELFF. The CDR3 region has the DNA TGTGCCAGCAGCGCACGGACAGGAACTACCGGGGAGCTGTTTTTT. This chain connects TRBV9 to TRBJ2-2, with 7 bases identical to TRBD1. V gave up 3 bases and J gave up 5 bases; unmatched junction bases: 7. Germline V gene lookup returns CDR1 SGDLS and CDR2 YYNGEE. The CDR3 extends over 15 amino acids.

This rearrangement joins TRBV10-3 to TRBJ1-2, with 7 bases fitting TRBD1. CDR3 length equals 19 residues. The V gene end was trimmed by 5 bases and the J gene end by 5 bases; junction bases not matched to a gene: 23. Looked up from germline, CDR1 is ENHRY and CDR2 is SYGVKD. This CDR3 reads CAISHNGLDRQSYLYGYTF. The CDR3 coding sequence is TGTGCCATCAGTCATAATGGGTTGGACAGGCAATCCTATTTATATGGCTACACCTTC.